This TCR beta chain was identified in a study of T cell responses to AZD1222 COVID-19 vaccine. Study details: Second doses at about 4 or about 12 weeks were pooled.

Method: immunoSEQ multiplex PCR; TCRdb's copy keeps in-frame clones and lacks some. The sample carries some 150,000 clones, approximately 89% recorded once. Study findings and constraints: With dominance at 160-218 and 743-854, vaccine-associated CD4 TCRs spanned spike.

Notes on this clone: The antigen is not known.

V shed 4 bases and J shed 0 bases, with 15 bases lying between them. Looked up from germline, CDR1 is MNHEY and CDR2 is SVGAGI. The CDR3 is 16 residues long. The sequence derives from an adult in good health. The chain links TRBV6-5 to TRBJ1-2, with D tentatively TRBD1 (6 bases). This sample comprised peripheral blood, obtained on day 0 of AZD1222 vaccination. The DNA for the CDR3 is TGTGCCAGCAGTTTGGTGGGGGCCCGTTCTAACTATGGCTACACCTTC. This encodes CASSLVGARSNYGYTF.